The clone carrying this T cell receptor (beta chain) was detected ten times or more. What it recognizes is unknown. V lost 2 bases and J lost 4, with 9 bases in between. CDR3 size: 13 residues. Germline V gives CDR1 MNHEY, CDR2 SVGAGI. The data are from a study of CD8 T cells in ankylosing spondylitis. TCRdb independently ran MiXCR on the 5' RACE reads; one entry per CDR3 protein. The data show just over 350,000 distinct CDR3 sequences, approximately 20% seen once. Broader study findings: Earlier literature documents some of the motif variants in reactive arthritis synovial fluid and blood. Reportedly, matched ankylosing spondylitis synovial fluid was significantly enriched for disease-linked clones.

Sequenced input: blood, either unsorted or a sorted T cell fraction (not recorded which). V usage is TRBV6-5 and J usage is TRBJ2-7; D perhaps matches TRBD2 (5 bases). The source of this sequence is a male donor with ankylosing spondylitis or in good health (not recorded which). The CDR3 loop reads CASSYAGGYEQYF. CDR3 nucleotides: TGTGCCAGCAGTTACGCGGGTGGTTACGAGCAGTACTTC.